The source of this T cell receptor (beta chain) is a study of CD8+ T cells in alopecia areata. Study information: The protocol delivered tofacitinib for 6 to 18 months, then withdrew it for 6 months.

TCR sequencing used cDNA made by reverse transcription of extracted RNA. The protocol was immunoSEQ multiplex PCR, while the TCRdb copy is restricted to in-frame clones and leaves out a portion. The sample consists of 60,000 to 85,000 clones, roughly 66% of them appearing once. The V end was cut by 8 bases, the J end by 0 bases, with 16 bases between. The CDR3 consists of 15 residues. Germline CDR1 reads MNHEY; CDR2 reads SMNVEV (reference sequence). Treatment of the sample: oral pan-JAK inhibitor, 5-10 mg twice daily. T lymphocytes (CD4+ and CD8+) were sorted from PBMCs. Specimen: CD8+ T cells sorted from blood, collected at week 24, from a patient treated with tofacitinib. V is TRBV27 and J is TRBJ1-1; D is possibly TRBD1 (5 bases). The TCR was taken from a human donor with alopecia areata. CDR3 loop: CASFRWGGMNTEAFF. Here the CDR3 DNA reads TGTGCCAGCTTCCGGTGGGGCGGGATGAACACTGAAGCTTTCTTT.